The 19 T cell receptor beta chains below were found in one sample sequenced in a study of response to subunit inactivated influenza vaccine. TCRdb analysed the RT-PCR reads with MiXCR anew, one entry per CDR3 protein. This sample has hundreds of thousands of distinct CDR3 sequences; about 25% occur once, and the top ten carry 1.5% to 2%. Material: CD4+ T cells sorted from PBMCs, obtained more than 4 days after vaccination. All receptors derive from a man aged 45-60 years who received an inactivated influenza vaccine.

V gene TRBV11-2 combines with J gene TRBJ2-7, with D possibly TRBD1 on 5 matching bases. Trimming took 1 base from V and 0 from J, leaving 10 bases between them. The CDR3 extends over 15 amino acids. Germline CDR1 SGHAT, CDR2 FQNNGV. The CDR3 spells CASSLARTPSYEQYF. The CDR3 DNA is TGTGCCAGCAGCTTAGCACGGACACCCTCCTACGAGCAGTACTTC.

The rearrangement links TRBV24-1 to TRBJ2-7; 7 nucleotides line up with TRBD2. The CDR3 is 13 residues long. Trimming removed 10 bases from V and 6 bases from J; junction bases left unmatched: 11. Germline CDR1 is KGHDR and CDR2 is SFDVKD. Written as DNA, the CDR3 is TGTGCCACGCGTGCGGGGAGGGCGGGCGAGCAGTACTTC. It codes for CATRAGRAGEQYF.

This clonotype showed up just a few times. The V gene is TRBV7-2, the J gene TRBJ1-1; D possibly corresponds to TRBD1 (5 bases). Germline CDR1 and CDR2: SGHTA and FQGNSA. V was shortened by 1 base and J by 0 bases, with 12 bases between the two germline ends. CDR3 size: 16 residues. This chain's CDR3 is CASSLEARGVNTEAFF. In DNA form, the CDR3 reads TGTGCCAGCAGCTTAGAGGCTCGGGGCGTGAACACTGAAGCTTTCTTT.

The V call is TRBV11-2, the J call TRBJ2-1; D is perhaps TRBD2 (5 bases). The V gene's germline CDR1 is SGHAT and CDR2 FQNNGV. The germline V and J ends were trimmed by 0 bases and 4 bases, with 7 bases remaining between them. The CDR3 loop spans 14 amino acids. As DNA, the CDR3 is TGTGCCAGCAGCTTAGAGCTAGCATACAATGAGCAGTTCTTC. Protein product: CASSLELAYNEQFF.

The chain uses TRBV2 and TRBJ2-7, with 9 bases lining up with TRBD1. The ends lost 5 bases at V and 0 bases at J; junction bases unmatched: 11. The CDR3 length is 17 residues. Germline values: CDR1 SNHLY, CDR2 FYNNEI. This CDR3 is CASSRPGTGPSSYEQYF. The CDR3 DNA is TGTGCCAGCAGTCGTCCCGGGACAGGGCCCAGCTCCTACGAGCAGTACTTC.

The CDR3: CAIGALGTEAFF. CDR3 in DNA: TGTGCCATCGGGGCGTTGGGCACTGAAGCTTTCTTT. The rearrangement joins TRBV10-3 to TRBJ1-1; tentatively, D is TRBD1 (5 bases). With 8 bases removed from V and 4 bases from J, the gap between germline ends came to 11 bases. Germline loops: CDR1 ENHRY, CDR2 SYGVKD. The CDR3 totals 12 residues.

This clonotype was observed at least ten times. This chain uses TRBV11-1 with TRBJ2-5, with 11 bases identical to TRBD2. V lost 5 bases and J lost 2; bases outside the gene matches: 13. The germline CDR1 and CDR2 sequences are SGHAT and FQDESV (reference sequence). The CDR3 has 18 amino acids. The CDR3 nucleotides are TGTGCCAGCAGCGCGCCCCTCCGACTAGCGGGGTTACAAGAGACCCAGTACTTC. Protein: CASSAPLRLAGLQETQYF.

This clonotype has just a few counts. This rearrangement joins TRBV7-2 to TRBJ2-1, with TRBD2 identical over 8 bases. Losses at the gene ends were 4 bases for V and 9 bases for J; bases not matched to a gene: 14. CDR1 SGHTA and CDR2 FQGNSA come from the germline V gene. The CDR3 totals 16 residues. This CDR3 is CASSSILAGGRTEQFF. Here the CDR3 DNA reads TGTGCCAGCAGCTCGATATTGGCGGGGGGACGTACTGAGCAGTTCTTC.

This clonotype has a handful of counts. The chain employs TRBV6-2 or TRBV6-3 and TRBJ1-5; TRBD1 agrees at 8 bases. Germline CDR1 and CDR2: MNHEY and SVGEGT. The CDR3 contains 17 residues. V trimming: 2 bases; J trimming: 6 bases; junction bases outside the gene matches: 12. CDR3 DNA sequence: TGTGCCAGCAGTTACACCAGGGGGCTAGGGGGCTCTCAGCCCCAGCATTTT. This encodes CASSYTRGLGGSQPQHF.

This clonotype was seen a handful of times. The rearrangement joins TRBV2 to TRBJ2-1, with D maybe TRBD2 (7 bases). This CDR3 contains 13 residues. With 8 bases removed from V and 6 bases from J, the gap between germline ends came to 14 bases. Germline CDR1 reads SNHLY; CDR2 reads FYNNEI. CDR3 sequence reads: CASDLRGGNEQFF. The CDR3 DNA reads as TGTGCCAGCGATCTTAGGGGGGGCAATGAGCAGTTCTTC. Together with reference TRBV2 and TRBJ2-1, the CDR3 gives the full variable domain: EPEVTQTPSHQVTQMGQEVILRCVPISNHLYFYWYRQILGQKVEFLVSFYNNEISEKSEIFDDQFSVERPDGSNFTLKIRSTKLEDSAMYFCASDLRGGNEQFFGPGTRLTVL.

The chain couples TRBV30 to TRBJ2-6; D possibly matches TRBD1 or TRBD2 (5 bases each). Trimming shortened V by 3 bases and J by 2 bases, and 5 bases separated the two germline ends. This CDR3 has 13 amino acids. Germline V gene data show CDR1 as GTSNPN and CDR2 as SVGIG (reference sequence). CDR3 bases: TGTGCCTGGAGGGGGGCTGGGGCCAACGTCCTGACTTTC. Its translation: CAWRGAGANVLTF.

This clonotype turned up a few times. The J gene is TRBJ2-1, the V gene TRBV30, with D unresolved. The germline V and J ends were trimmed by 1 base and 8 bases, with 6 bases remaining between them. This CDR3 is 11 amino acids long. Germline assignment: CDR1 GTSNPN and CDR2 SVGIG (reference sequence). The CDR3 reads CAWSGQYEQFF. CDR3 DNA: TGTGCCTGGAGTGGTCAATATGAGCAGTTCTTC.

This rearrangement joins TRBV11-2 to TRBJ2-1, with TRBD1 identical over 12 bases. The CDR3 has 17 residues. V lost 5 bases to trimming and J lost 3 bases; unmatched junction nucleotides: 8. Looked up from germline, CDR1 is SGHAT and CDR2 is FQNNGV. CDR3 loop: CASSMGTGGRDYNEQFF. The CDR3 nucleotides read TGTGCCAGCAGCATGGGGACAGGGGGCAGGGACTACAATGAGCAGTTCTTC.

The chain carries TRBV7-2 and TRBJ1-2, with 9 bases fitting TRBD1. V lost 1 base to trimming and J lost 14 bases; unmatched junction nucleotides: 14. Germline V gene sequence: CDR1 SGHTA, CDR2 FQGNSA. There are 15 residues in the CDR3. CDR3 bases: TGTGCCAGCAGCTTAGGCTTCGGACAGGGGTTAGGGAAGACCTTC. As protein: CASSLGFGQGLGKTF.

In its sample, this clonotype was seen a few times. This chain connects TRBV28 to TRBJ1-5; possibly TRBD1 for D (5 bases). CDR1 is MDHEN and CDR2 is SYDVKM in the germline V gene. The CDR3 runs 15 residues. The V gene lost 1 base and the J gene lost 0 bases, with 7 bases spanning the gap. CDR3 coding DNA: TGTGCCAGCAGTTTATTGGGGGTTAGCAATCAGCCCCAGCATTTT. This translates into CASSLLGVSNQPQHF. Variable domain in full (rest from reference TRBV28 and TRBJ1-5): DVKVTQSSRYLVKRTGEKVFLECVQDMDHENMFWYRQDPGLGLRLIYFSYDVKMKEKGDIPEGYSVSREKKERFSLILESASTNQTSMYLCASSLLGVSNQPQHFGDGTRLSIL.

CDR3 nucleotides: TGTGCCAGCAGCTTTGGGACAGGAAGGGACTACGAGCAGTACTTC. The encoded protein is CASSFGTGRDYEQYF. V is TRBV11-1 and J is TRBJ2-7, with 8 nucleotides matching TRBD1. The CDR3 is 15 residues long. Germline-derived CDR1 and CDR2 are SGHAT and FQDESV (reference sequence). V lost 3 bases, J lost 3 bases, and 7 bases stayed unmatched.

This clonotype has just a few counts. The chain is built from TRBV11-2 and TRBJ2-3; 13 positions match TRBD2. The CDR3 is 20 amino acids. V shed 5 bases and J 0 bases; nucleotides not matched to a gene: 14. Germline V gene lookup returns CDR1 SGHAT and CDR2 FQNNGV. CDR3 nucleotides: TGTGCCAGCAGCATAAATCGGACTAGCGGGAGAAAAAAGAGCACAGATACGCAGTATTTT. As protein: CASSINRTSGRKKSTDTQYF.

CDR3 sequence reads: CASSLVAGRSTDTQYF. The DNA of the CDR3 is TGTGCCAGCAGCTTAGTGGCCGGGCGGAGCACAGATACGCAGTATTTT. The chain uses TRBV7-2 and TRBJ2-3; no definite D call. Trimming stripped 1 base from V and 0 bases from J, with 11 bases between. The CDR3 runs to 16 residues. Germline CDR1 SGHTA, CDR2 FQGNSA.

The V call is TRBV20-1, the J call TRBJ2-7, with unresolved D. The CDR3 spans 12 residues. CDR1 DFQATT and CDR2 SNEGSKA come from the germline V gene (reference sequence). Between the trimmed V and J ends, which lost 4 bases and 0 bases, there was a span of 7 bases. The CDR3 DNA is TGCAGTGCTAACCAGGACTCCTACGAGCAGTACTTC. Translated, it gives CSANQDSYEQYF.